One sample yielded the 30 T cell receptor beta chains listed below, sequenced in a study of blood T cell repertoires in COVID-19. TCRdb's table, derived via immunoSEQ multiplex PCR, lists solely in-frame clones and lacks some. The data hold fewer than 350,000 clones, with 87% observed a single time. The sample was peripheral blood. These receptors originate from a woman aged 50 to 65 who had recovered from COVID-19.

This clone occurred a few times. This chain joins TRBV18 and TRBJ1-5; D might be TRBD1 (6 bases). CDR1 is KGHSH and CDR2 is LQKENI in the germline V gene. V was cut by 3 bases and J by 1 base, with 10 bases left in between. This CDR3 contains 15 residues. The CDR3 is CASSPLGASNQPQHF. DNA of the CDR3: TGTGCCAGCTCACCGCTGGGGGCGAGCAATCAGCCCCAGCATTTT.

The chain employs TRBV6-2 or TRBV6-3 and TRBJ1-1; 7 nucleotides align to TRBD1. The CDR3 consists of 15 residues. Germline CDR1 reads MNHEY; CDR2 reads SVGEGT. J was trimmed by 0 bases and V by 2 bases; bases with no gene match: 3. DNA for the CDR3: TGTGCCAGCAGTTACACCGGGACAGTGAACACTGAAGCTTTCTTT. Translated, it gives CASSYTGTVNTEAFF.

The chain combines TRBV29-1 with TRBJ2-3; possibly TRBD1 for D (7 bases). The CDR3 contains 14 residues. CDR1 SQVTM and CDR2 ANQGSEA come from the germline V gene. The CDR3 sequence is CRAQAGGMGDTQYF. The CDR3 bases are TGCAGGGCCCAGGCAGGGGGGATGGGAGATACGCAGTATTTT.

The V gene is TRBV5-1, the J gene TRBJ2-1; a weak D match, TRBD2 (6 bases). CDR1 is SGHRS, CDR2 YFSETQ, per germline. Trimming pared 2 bases from V and 9 bases from J, leaving 15 bases between. CDR3 length equals 14 residues. The CDR3, as DNA: TGCGCCAGCAGCTTAACTAGCTTAACCAGTGAGCAGTTCTTC. Translating gives CASSLTSLTSEQFF. Looking up the rest from reference TRBV5-1 and TRBJ2-1 gives the full variable domain: KAGVTQTPRYLIKTRGQQVTLSCSPISGHRSVSWYQQTPGQGLQFLFEYFSETQRNKGNFPGRFSGRQFSNSRSEMNVSTLELGDSALYLCASSLTSLTSEQFFGPGTRLTVL.

The chain joins TRBV5-1 to TRBJ1-4; D may be TRBD1 (6 bases). Germline loops: CDR1 SGHRS, CDR2 YFSETQ. The V end was cut by 6 bases, the J end by 0 bases, with 18 bases between. The CDR3 spans 17 residues. The CDR3 bases are TGCGCCAGCACCCAGGGGTCCGGGGCTGCAACTAATGAAAAACTGTTTTTT. Translation gives CASTQGSGAATNEKLFF.

The chain recombines TRBV7-2 with TRBJ1-1; 8 bases fit TRBD1. The CDR3 is 14 residues long. V lost 4 bases and J lost 6; bases outside the gene matches: 7. Germline V lookup: CDR1 SGHTA, CDR2 FQGNSA. This CDR3 is CASSSVQGAPEAFF. For the CDR3, the DNA is TGTGCCAGCAGCTCCGTCCAGGGGGCACCTGAAGCTTTCTTT.

The chain carries TRBV7-2 and TRBJ2-5; possibly TRBD2 for D (5 bases). The length of the CDR3 is 16 residues. Per the germline V gene, CDR1 is SGHTA and CDR2 is FQGNSA. V lost 1 base and J lost 4, with 16 bases in between. The chain's CDR3 is CASSLVPKRLGETQYF. The CDR3 DNA reads TGTGCCAGCAGCTTAGTTCCGAAGCGGTTGGGAGAGACCCAGTACTTC.

The chain employs TRBV2 and TRBJ2-5; 10 bases fit TRBD2. V lost 4 bases, J lost 4 bases, and 6 bases stayed unmatched. Per the germline V gene, CDR1 is SNHLY and CDR2 is FYNNEI. The CDR3 spans 15 residues. CDR3 sequence (DNA): TGTGCCAGCAGTGGGACTAGCGGTGGGCGAGAGACCCAGTACTTC. Translating it yields CASSGTSGGRETQYF.

The sample holds one count of this clone. The J gene is TRBJ2-7, the V gene TRBV7-9; maybe TRBD1 (6 bases). Germline assignment: CDR1 SEHNR and CDR2 FQNEAQ (reference sequence). V lost 0 bases and J lost 5, with 14 bases in between. This CDR3 has 15 amino acids. The CDR3 DNA follows: TGTGCCAGCAGCTTAGCCCTTACAGGGTTGGACGAGCAGTACTTC. This codes for CASSLALTGLDEQYF. The full variable domain, with the rest looked up from reference TRBV7-9 and TRBJ2-7, is DTGVSQNPRHKITKRGQNVTFRCDPISEHNRLYWYRQTLGQGPEFLTYFQNEAQLEKSRLLSDRFSAERPKGSFSTLEIQRTEQGDSAMYLCASSLALTGLDEQYFGPGTRLTVT.

This chain links TRBV4-3 with TRBJ1-5; the match to TRBD1 covers 7 bases. The trim removed 1 base at V and 5 bases at J, leaving 2 bases unmatched. The CDR3 is made up of 14 amino acids. Germline loops: CDR1 LGHNA, CDR2 YSLEER. CDR3 sequence reads: CASSQGDRDQPQHF. In DNA form, the CDR3 reads TGCGCCAGCAGCCAAGGCGACAGGGATCAGCCCCAGCATTTT.

V usage is TRBV20-1 and J usage is TRBJ2-7, with a possible D match to TRBD1 (5 bases). The CDR3 is 11 amino acids. Per the germline V gene, CDR1 is DFQATT and CDR2 is SNEGSKA (reference sequence). The V gene lost 6 bases and the J gene lost 1 base, with 7 bases spanning the gap. CDR3 sequence: CSAGPSYEQYF. The CDR3 DNA follows: TGCAGTGCGGGGCCATCCTACGAGCAGTACTTC.

The gene calls are TRBV7-2 and TRBJ2-1, with 9 bases fitting TRBD1. The CDR3 has 15 residues. Germline CDR1 reads SGHTA; CDR2 reads FQGNSA. With 4 bases clipped from V and 5 bases from J, the junction kept 6 bases outside the gene matches. The CDR3 DNA is TGTGCCAGCAGCTCACCGGGACAGGGACACAATGAGCAGTTCTTC. This codes for CASSSPGQGHNEQFF.

This rearrangement joins TRBV13 to TRBJ2-3; unclear D gene. The length of the CDR3 is 16 residues. Trimming took off 0 bases at V and 0 bases at J, with 10 bases between the two ends. Germline assignment: CDR1 PRHDT and CDR2 FYEKMQ (reference sequence). The CDR3 protein is CASSLGTASSTDTQYF. The CDR3 nucleotides read TGTGCCAGCAGCTTAGGTACAGCCTCTAGCACAGATACGCAGTATTTT.

The chain recombines TRBV7-2 with TRBJ2-1, with D tentatively TRBD2 (6 bases). The CDR3 contains 15 residues. Germline CDR1 SGHTA, CDR2 FQGNSA. V lost 1 base and J 9 bases, leaving 16 bases between the germline ends. The CDR3 region is CASSLDTRTTGEQFF. CDR3 in DNA: TGTGCCAGCAGCTTAGATACGCGGACTACGGGTGAGCAGTTCTTC.

As DNA, the CDR3 is TGTGCCAGTAGCTCGACAGGGGGCGGTCAAACTGAAGCTTTCTTT. It yields the protein CASSSTGGGQTEAFF. The chain employs TRBV19 and TRBJ1-1; the match to TRBD1 covers 10 bases. V lost 6 bases and J lost 5; bases outside the gene matches: 9. Per germline, CDR1 LNHDA and CDR2 SQIVND (reference sequence). The CDR3 runs to 15 residues.

The CDR3 is CASSLGTVTSGGEDTQYF. The DNA of the CDR3 is TGTGCCAGCAGCTTGGGAACAGTGACTAGCGGGGGGGAAGATACGCAGTATTTT. The genes are TRBV11-2 and TRBJ2-3; TRBD2 matches 14 bases. The CDR3 consists of 18 residues. The germline V gene has CDR1 SGHAT and CDR2 FQNNGV. Trimming took 3 bases from V and 5 from J; bases not matched to a gene: 10.

The gene calls are TRBV6-5 and TRBJ1-2, with D unresolved. Germline values: CDR1 MNHEY, CDR2 SVGAGI. CDR3 size: 12 residues. The V and J ends lost 4 bases and 0 bases respectively, with 3 bases between them. The CDR3 sequence: CASSLANYGYTF. Here the CDR3 DNA reads TGTGCCAGCAGTTTAGCTAACTATGGCTACACCTTC.

The chain employs TRBV30 and TRBJ1-1; D not certain. With 1 base removed from V and 9 bases from J, the gap between germline ends came to 9 bases. The V gene's germline CDR1 is GTSNPN and CDR2 SVGIG (reference sequence). The CDR3 spans 11 residues. CDR3 DNA sequence: TGTGCCTGGAGTGCGTGGAGCCAAGCTTTCTTT. It is translated as CAWSAWSQAFF. The full variable domain, completed using reference TRBV30 and TRBJ1-1, is SQTIHQWPATLVQPVGSPLSLECTVEGTSNPNLYWYRQAAGRGLQLLFYSVGIGQISSEVPQNLSASRPQDRQFILSSKKLLLSDSGFYLCAWSAWSQAFFGQGTRLTVV.

CDR3: CASSGQGLTNEKLFF. The DNA for the CDR3 is TGTGCCAGCAGCGGACAGGGGCTAACTAATGAAAAACTGTTTTTT. This rearrangement joins TRBV7-2 to TRBJ1-4; TRBD1 agrees at 9 bases. The CDR3 is made up of 15 amino acids. V lost 5 bases and J lost 1; bases outside the gene matches: 2. Germline loops: CDR1 SGHTA, CDR2 FQGNSA.

The V and J genes are TRBV6-5 and TRBJ2-3, with TRBD2 identical over 11 bases. The CDR3 totals 16 residues. The ends lost 2 bases at V and 2 bases at J; junction bases unmatched: 3. Germline values: CDR1 MNHEY, CDR2 SVGAGI. The CDR3 region is CASSYISGRATDTQYF. The CDR3 DNA follows: TGTGCCAGCAGTTACATTAGCGGGAGGGCCACAGATACGCAGTATTTT.

The rearrangement links TRBV11-2 to TRBJ2-7; TRBD2 matches 7 bases. This CDR3 is built from 13 residues. CDR1 is SGHAT and CDR2 is FQNNGV in the germline V gene. V was pared by 1 base and J by 9 bases, with 6 bases of the junction left unmatched. This CDR3 reads CASSLGLAEMQYF. Written as DNA, the CDR3 is TGTGCCAGCAGCTTAGGGCTAGCGGAAATGCAGTACTTC.

This clone has just one count. V is TRBV9 and J is TRBJ2-5; 9 bases map to TRBD2. CDR3 length: 17 amino acids. V lost 0 bases, J lost 4 bases, and 10 bases stayed unmatched. The V gene's germline CDR1 is SGDLS and CDR2 YYNGEE. CDR3 sequence (DNA): TGTGCCAGCAGCGTAGGTGTTAGCGGGAGCGGAGGAGAGACCCAGTACTTC. Its translation: CASSVGVSGSGGETQYF.

This chain uses TRBV7-9 with TRBJ1-3, with D perhaps TRBD1 (5 bases). Per the germline V gene, CDR1 is SEHNR and CDR2 is FQNEAQ (reference sequence). V lost 10 bases, J lost 2 bases, and 12 bases lay in between. CDR3 length equals 13 residues. CDR3 coding DNA: TGTGCCAAAGCAGTAGGGGCTGGAAACACCATATATTTT. This sequence encodes CAKAVGAGNTIYF.

This sequence joins TRBV29-1 and TRBJ2-1, with D possibly matching TRBD2 (5 bases). V gave up 5 bases and J gave up 3 bases, with 11 bases separating them. The CDR3 consists of 13 residues. From germline, CDR1 is SQVTM and CDR2 ANQGSEA. Here the CDR3 reads CSVPLRGYNEQFF. The CDR3, as DNA: TGCAGCGTTCCGTTACGGGGCTACAATGAGCAGTTCTTC.

V is TRBV27 and J is TRBJ1-1; TRBD1 agrees at 7 bases. Germline-derived CDR1 and CDR2 are MNHEY and SMNVEV (reference sequence). The trim removed 0 bases at V and 6 bases at J, leaving 13 bases unmatched. The CDR3 spans 17 residues. The CDR3 sequence: CASSLSSGGIGVAEAFF. CDR3 nucleotides: TGTGCCAGCAGTTTATCCTCAGGGGGAATTGGTGTTGCTGAAGCTTTCTTT.

The J gene is TRBJ1-5, the V gene TRBV25-1; D not resolved. Germline assignment: CDR1 MGHDK and CDR2 SYGVNS. Trimming took off 6 bases at V and 5 bases at J, with 14 bases between the two ends. The CDR3 is 14 residues long. The CDR3 reads CASRGEGHHQPQHF. DNA of the CDR3: TGTGCCAGCAGAGGAGAGGGTCATCATCAGCCCCAGCATTTT.

The chain recombines TRBV7-2 with TRBJ1-1; unclear D gene. The germline V gene has CDR1 SGHTA and CDR2 FQGNSA. CDR3 size: 11 residues. Trimming shortened V by 5 bases and J by 7 bases, and 8 bases separated the two germline ends. The CDR3 coding sequence is TGTGCCAGCAGCCGCGAGATTGAAGCTTTCTTT. It specifies CASSREIEAFF. Drawing the rest from reference TRBV7-2 and TRBJ1-1, the complete variable domain is GAGVSQSPSNKVTEKGKDVELRCDPISGHTALYWYRQSLGQGLEFLIYFQGNSAPDKSGLPSDRFSAERTGGSVSTLTIQRTQQEDSAVYLCASSREIEAFFGQGTRLTVV.

A single count supports this clone. This CDR3 is CASRPPLAGGSNQPQHF. In DNA, the CDR3 is TGTGCCAGTAGACCCCCCTTAGCGGGAGGCAGCAATCAGCCCCAGCATTTT. The chain recombines TRBV19 with TRBJ1-5; D is unclear. The V gene's germline CDR1 is LNHDA and CDR2 SQIVND (reference sequence). V dropped 6 bases and J dropped 1 base, with 19 bases sitting between them. This CDR3 comprises 17 residues.

V and J are TRBV7-8 and TRBJ2-3; 9 nucleotides agree with TRBD2. The germline V gene encodes CDR1 SGHVS and CDR2 FQNEAQ. The CDR3 contains 17 residues. V shed 5 bases and J 0 bases; nucleotides not matched to a gene: 9. In nucleotides, the CDR3 is TGTGCCAGCAGCCCGGGAATAGCGGGAGAAAGCACAGATACGCAGTATTTT. Translating gives CASSPGIAGESTDTQYF.

The rearrangement uses TRBV10-3 and TRBJ1-5; D is possibly TRBD1 (5 bases). The germline CDR1 and CDR2 sequences are ENHRY and SYGVKD. This CDR3 is built from 18 residues. V lost 0 bases and J lost 5, with 20 bases in between. The CDR3 protein is CAISESLQVTKGHQPQHF. CDR3 in DNA: TGTGCCATCAGTGAGTCACTACAGGTAACGAAAGGCCATCAGCCCCAGCATTTT.